Sequencing of this T cell receptor beta chain was carried out in a study of blood T cells in healthy people across ages. Looking at the study overall: Using template switching, researchers captured about one barcoded beta molecule for each two T cells.

Whole-study results and caveats: Long-lived and aged donors differed, with more naive CD4+ cells and higher diversity in the long-lived.

A second roughly 6 to 11 cycle PCR used barcoded and J-beta primers. TCRdb processed the 5' RACE reads anew with MiXCR; each CDR3 protein has one entry. The data show approximately 800,000 distinct CDR3 sequences, about 34% seen once. This CDR3 region has 16 residues. V was pared by 4 bases and J by 0 bases, with 6 bases of the junction left unmatched. Remarks on this clonotype: As yet, its antigen is unknown.

Roughly 10 milliliters of peripheral blood were drawn from each donor. A minimum of 7 million PBMCs was isolated per sample. The receptor comes from a man aged 18-30 years in good health. Sequenced: blood. The rearrangement links TRBV12-3 or TRBV12-4 to TRBJ1-3; 7 nucleotides align to TRBD1. The CDR3 DNA is TGTGCCAGCAGTTCGACAGGGTTTGGCTCTGGAAACACCATATATTTT. This encodes CASSSTGFGSGNTIYF.